These 18 T cell receptor beta chains came from one sample sequenced in a study of blood T cell repertoires in COVID-19. The repertoire was sequenced with immunoSEQ multiplex PCR; TCRdb's copy has only in-frame clones and lacks some. This table holds around 200,000 clones, about nine tenths found once. The specimen sequenced was peripheral blood. These receptors came from an older man with acute or convalescent COVID-19.

This CDR3 is CASSLDPGLAPAFVQFF. CDR3 bases: TGTGCCAGCAGCTTAGATCCCGGACTAGCCCCCGCGTTTGTGCAGTTCTTC. The rearrangement uses TRBV11-2 and TRBJ2-1; the match to TRBD2 covers 8 bases. The CDR3 sequence is 17 residues long. Germline V gene lookup returns CDR1 SGHAT and CDR2 FQNNGV. With V trimmed by 0 bases and J by 12 bases, 16 bases remained unmatched.

V is TRBV19 and J is TRBJ1-5; 7 bases are shared with TRBD1. V lost 3 bases to trimming and J lost 1 base; unmatched junction nucleotides: 3. Looked up from germline, CDR1 is LNHDA and CDR2 is SQIVND (reference sequence). The CDR3 is 15 amino acids. In DNA form, the CDR3 reads TGTGCCAGTAGTATGGGACAGAGAAGCAATCAGCCCCAGCATTTT. This gives the protein CASSMGQRSNQPQHF.

V gene TRBV24-1 combines with J gene TRBJ1-5; 8 nucleotides align to TRBD1. The CDR3 extends over 19 amino acids. The germline V gene has CDR1 KGHDR and CDR2 SFDVKD. Germline trimming cut 4 bases from V and 2 bases from J; bases unmatched to any gene: 15. CDR3 region: CATSEFDRGRDVGNQPQHF. CDR3 DNA sequence: TGTGCCACCAGTGAATTCGACAGGGGAAGAGATGTAGGCAATCAGCCCCAGCATTTT.

This clone has just a few counts. The rearrangement joins TRBV30 to TRBJ2-3, with TRBD2 matching over 10 bases. The CDR3 runs 15 residues. The germline gives CDR1 GTSNPN, CDR2 SVGIG (reference sequence). J gave up 1 base and V 0 bases, and 1 base lay outside the gene matches. CDR3 nucleotide sequence: TGTGCCTGGAGTGTACTAGCGGGACGCACAGATACGCAGTATTTT. Translated, it gives CAWSVLAGRTDTQYF.

DNA for the CDR3: TGTGCCAGCAGCCCCCGGCGGAGGACCTCACCCAACGAGCAGTACGTC. Its protein product is CASSPRRRTSPNEQYV. The chain combines TRBV21-1 with TRBJ2-7; TRBD2, the table's D call, was not compared with the DNA. TRBV21-1 is an annotated pseudogene. There are 16 residues in the CDR3.

The V gene is TRBV6-1, the J gene TRBJ1-2; no definite D call. Trimming took off 2 bases at V and 1 base at J, with 8 bases between the two ends. From germline, CDR1 is MNHNS and CDR2 SASEGT. The CDR3 consists of 14 residues. The CDR3 bases are TGTGCCAGCAGTGAAATGTCAGTTAACTATGGCTACACCTTC. Protein: CASSEMSVNYGYTF.

The chain is built from TRBV28 and TRBJ2-3; no firm D call. Trimming removed 4 bases at V and 6 bases at J, with 14 bases between. The CDR3 runs to 14 residues. Germline lookup yields CDR1 MDHEN and CDR2 SYDVKM. CDR3 sequence: CASSSNSFLDTQYF. As DNA, the CDR3 is TGTGCCAGCAGTTCAAACTCGTTTCTGGATACGCAGTATTTT.

This chain uses TRBV11-3 with TRBJ2-1; 13 bases are shared with TRBD2. The V gene end was trimmed by 5 bases and the J gene end by 10 bases; junction bases not matched to a gene: 8. The CDR3 spans 15 residues. CDR1 SGHNT and CDR2 YENEEA come from the germline V gene. CDR3 region: CASSPEGLAGHEQFF. DNA of the CDR3: TGTGCCAGCAGCCCCGAGGGACTAGCGGGGCACGAGCAGTTCTTC.

This chain links TRBV5-8 with TRBJ2-2, with 11 bases that match TRBD2. CDR1 is SGHTS and CDR2 is YDEGEE in the germline V gene. The CDR3 has 17 amino acids. J was trimmed by 4 bases and V by 0 bases; bases with no gene match: 5. The CDR3 region has the DNA TGTGCCAGCAGCTTGGCTTGGGGACTAGCGGCCACCGGGGAGCTGTTTTTT. Residues: CASSLAWGLAATGELFF.

The genes are TRBV30 and TRBJ1-5; 10 nucleotides align to TRBD1. Trimming cost V 5 bases and J 5 bases; bases outside gene matches: 3. The CDR3 totals 13 residues. Germline assignment: CDR1 GTSNPN and CDR2 SVGIG (reference sequence). In DNA, the CDR3 is TGTGCCTGGGACAGGGGGCGCGATCAGCCCCAGCATTTT. Its translation: CAWDRGRDQPQHF.

This chain joins TRBV29-1 and TRBJ1-2; D gene ambiguous. Germline V CDR1 and CDR2: SQVTM, ANQGSEA. V was clipped by 3 bases and J by 6 bases, with 11 bases between them. The CDR3 sequence is 12 residues long. The CDR3 sequence is CSVDNAGDGYTF. Here the CDR3 DNA reads TGCAGCGTTGATAACGCCGGGGATGGCTACACCTTC.

The rearrangement links TRBV6-5 to TRBJ1-3; the match to TRBD1 covers 7 bases. With V trimmed by 4 bases and J by 0 bases, 0 bases remained unmatched. Germline CDR1 reads MNHEY; CDR2 reads SVGAGI. The CDR3 is 14 amino acids. The CDR3 reads CASSWDSSGNTIYF. DNA for the CDR3: TGTGCCAGCAGTTGGGACAGCTCTGGAAACACCATATATTTT.

This sequence joins TRBV2 and TRBJ1-3; D not resolved. Per germline, CDR1 SNHLY and CDR2 FYNNEI. The CDR3 contains 14 residues. Trimming shortened V by 4 bases and J by 7 bases, and 14 bases separated the two germline ends. CDR3 coding DNA: TGTGCCAGCAGTGCTGAGGCGGCGGTTAACACCATATATTTT. It is translated as CASSAEAAVNTIYF.

The chain employs TRBV29-1 and TRBJ1-5; D may be TRBD1 (6 bases). Germline V lookup: CDR1 SQVTM, CDR2 ANQGSEA. Trimming left V 3 bases short and J 2 bases short, with 8 bases between. This CDR3 is 13 amino acids long. CDR3 coding DNA: TGCAGCGTTGAGTGGGGGCGCAATCAGCCCCAGCATTTT. It is translated as CSVEWGRNQPQHF.

The chain has TRBV24-1 and TRBJ2-6; 8 bases are shared with TRBD2. This CDR3 has 18 amino acids. V was clipped by 2 bases and J by 1 base; unmatched bases: 6. The germline V gene has CDR1 KGHDR and CDR2 SFDVKD. The CDR3 reads CATSDSGGRGSGANVLTF. For the CDR3, the DNA is TGTGCCACCAGTGATTCGGGGGGGCGCGGTTCTGGGGCCAACGTCCTGACTTTC.

J is TRBJ2-2 and V is TRBV11-1; a possible D gene is TRBD2 (5 bases). The length of the CDR3 is 13 residues. Germline V gene data show CDR1 as SGHAT and CDR2 as FQDESV (reference sequence). Deletions cut 5 bases from V and 7 bases from J, with 11 bases between. DNA for the CDR3: TGTGCCAGCAGCCCCAGGAGGCTCGGGGAGCTGTTTTTT. Protein product: CASSPRRLGELFF.

This clone was counted a few times. This chain connects TRBV19 to TRBJ1-1; 12 bases are a match to TRBD1. CDR3 length equals 16 residues. Germline V gene lookup returns CDR1 LNHDA and CDR2 SQIVND (reference sequence). Losses at the gene ends were 9 bases for V and 5 bases for J; bases not matched to a gene: 13. The CDR3 DNA sequence: TGTGCCAGCACTTCCGGGACAGGGGGCCGGAGGACTGAAGCTTTCTTT. This codes for CASTSGTGGRRTEAFF.

This clone was recorded only once. The chain has TRBV19 and TRBJ2-1; TRBD2 agrees at 15 bases. The CDR3 runs to 17 residues. CDR1 and CDR2 from the germline V gene are LNHDA and SQIVND (reference sequence). Losses at the gene ends were 6 bases for V and 8 bases for J; bases not matched to a gene: 11. CDR3 protein: CASSRDRGLAGGHEQFF. CDR3 coding DNA: TGTGCCAGTAGCAGAGACAGGGGACTAGCGGGAGGACATGAGCAGTTCTTC.